This T cell receptor beta chain was found in a study of high-grade serous ovarian cancer treatment subgroups. Whole-study context: Mean per sample: about 14,000 reads, about 7,000 unique TCR beta rearrangements.

Tumor samples were taken before definitive surgery or chemotherapy. General observations from the study: These tumor repertoires lack spatial information from bulk sequencing.

The data were produced by immunoSEQ multiplex PCR, yet TCRdb's version contains in-frame clones alone and is incomplete. The data show around 6,800 clones, 70% to 80% seen once. Note on this clone: The antigen remains unidentified.

V lost 0 bases and J 3 bases, leaving 4 bases between the germline ends. CDR1 is SSHAT, CDR2 FNYEAQ, per germline (reference sequence). This CDR3 is built from 13 residues. Sequencing used tumor tissue. V and J are TRBV7-7 and TRBJ2-3; no clear D. The receptor was isolated from a human donor with high-grade serous ovarian cancer. CDR3 coding DNA: TGTGCCAGCAGCTTAGCGCTAACAGATACGCAGTATTTT. Translation gives CASSLALTDTQYF.